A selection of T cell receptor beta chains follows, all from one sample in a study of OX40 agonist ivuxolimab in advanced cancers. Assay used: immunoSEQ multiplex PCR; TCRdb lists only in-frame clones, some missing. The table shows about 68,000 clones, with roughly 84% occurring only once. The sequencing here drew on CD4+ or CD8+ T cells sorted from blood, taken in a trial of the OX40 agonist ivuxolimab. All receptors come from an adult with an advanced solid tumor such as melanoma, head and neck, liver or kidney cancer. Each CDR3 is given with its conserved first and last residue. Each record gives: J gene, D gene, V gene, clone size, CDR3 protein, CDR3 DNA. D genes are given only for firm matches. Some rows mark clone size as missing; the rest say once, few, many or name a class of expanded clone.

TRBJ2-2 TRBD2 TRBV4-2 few CASSQGQASGALNTGELFF TGTGCCAGCAGCCAAGGACAAGCTAGCGGGGCTCTAAACACCGGGGAGCTGTTTTTT
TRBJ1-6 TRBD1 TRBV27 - CASKGTGTSGRSPLHF TGTGCCAGCAAGGGGACAGGTACCTCAGGCCGTTCACCCCTCCACTTT
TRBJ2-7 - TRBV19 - CASSIGQGAYEQYF TGTGCCAGTAGTATCGGGCAGGGAGCCTACGAGCAGTACTTC
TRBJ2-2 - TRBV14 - CASSQDLKGELFF TGTGCCAGCAGCCAAGACCTAAAAGGGGAGCTGTTTTTT
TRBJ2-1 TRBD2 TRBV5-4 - CASSFWGGGRNEQFF TGTGCCAGCAGCTTTTGGGGCGGGGGGCGGAATGAGCAGTTCTTC
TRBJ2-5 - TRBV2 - CASSGSGAPPQETQYF TGTGCCAGCAGTGGATCAGGGGCCCCTCCCCAAGAGACCCAGTACTTC
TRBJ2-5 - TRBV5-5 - CASSFRSASQETQYF TGTGCCAGCAGCTTTAGGTCAGCGTCCCAAGAGACCCAGTACTTC
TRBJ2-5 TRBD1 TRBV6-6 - CASSSGQGLVETQYF TGTGCCAGCAGTTCCGGACAGGGGCTCGTTGAGACCCAGTACTTC
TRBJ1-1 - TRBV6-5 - CASSYLTGSGTEAFF TGTGCCAGCAGTTACCTTACGGGGAGCGGCACTGAAGCTTTCTTT
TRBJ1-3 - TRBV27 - CASSSLASGNTIYF TGTGCCAGCAGTTCCCTAGCCTCTGGAAACACCATATATTTT
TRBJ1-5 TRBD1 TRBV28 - CASSLTGETSNQPQHF TGTGCCAGCAGCTTAACAGGGGAAACTAGCAATCAGCCCCAGCATTTT
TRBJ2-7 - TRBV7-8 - CASSLGLAPEAFF TGTGCCAGCAGCTTAGGGTTAGCCCCAGAGGCTTTCTTC
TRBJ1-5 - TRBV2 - CASRGTSGSNQPQHF TGTGCCAGCAGGGGGACAAGTGGAAGCAATCAGCCCCAGCATTTT
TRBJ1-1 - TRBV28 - CASSLGGVGTEAFF TGTGCCAGCAGTTTAGGAGGGGTAGGCACTGAAGCTTTCTTT
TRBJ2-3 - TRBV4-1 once CASSQVSGERGDTQYF TGCGCCAGCAGCCAAGTTTCCGGCGAGAGAGGGGATACGCAGTATTTT
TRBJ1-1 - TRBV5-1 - CASSRAAIMNTEAFF TGCGCCAGCAGTAGAGCAGCGATCATGAACACTGAAGCTTTCTTT
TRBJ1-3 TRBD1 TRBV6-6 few CASSLQGFNTIYF TGTGCCAGCAGTTTACAGGGGTTTAACACCATATATTTT
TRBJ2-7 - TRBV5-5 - CASSASSYEQYF TGTGCCAGCAGCGCAAGCTCCTACGAGCAGTACTTC
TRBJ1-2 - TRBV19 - CASSTTLTGLAGYTF TGTGCCAGTAGTACCACTCTAACAGGGCTCGCTGGCTACACCTTC
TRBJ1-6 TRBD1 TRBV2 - CASRSGTGSSYNSPLHF TGTGCCAGCAGGTCCGGGACAGGGAGCTCCTATAATTCACCCCTCCACTTT
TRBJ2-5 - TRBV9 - CASSAFGLEETQYF TGTGCCAGCAGCGCATTTGGGCTAGAGGAGACCCAGTACTTC
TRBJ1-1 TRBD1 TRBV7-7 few CASSSTGEAEAFF TGTGCCAGCAGCTCCACAGGGGAGGCTGAAGCTTTCTTT
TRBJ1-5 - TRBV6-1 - CASSAEGHQPQHF TGTGCCAGCAGTGCTGAAGGTCATCAGCCCCAGCATTTT
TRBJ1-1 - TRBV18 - CASSRIGGEAFF TGTGCCAGCTCACGTATTGGAGGTGAAGCTTTCTTT
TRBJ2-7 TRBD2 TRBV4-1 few CASSQTKRRGGEEQYF TGCGCCAGCAGCCAGACGAAACGGCGGGGGGGAGAAGAGCAGTACTTC
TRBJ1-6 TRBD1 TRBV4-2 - CASSQGGQGFLSPLHF TGTGCCAGCAGCCAAGGGGGACAGGGCTTCCTTTCACCCCTCCACTTT
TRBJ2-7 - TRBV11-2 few CASSLNYEQYF TGTGCCAGCAGCTTAAACTACGAGCAGTACTTC
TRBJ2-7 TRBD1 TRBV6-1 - CAGRDSLSYEQYF TGTGCCGGTAGGGACAGTCTCTCCTACGAGCAGTACTTC
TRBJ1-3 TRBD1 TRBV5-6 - CASSSLDRVVGNTIYF TGTGCCAGCAGCTCCTTGGACAGGGTGGTTGGAAACACCATATATTTT
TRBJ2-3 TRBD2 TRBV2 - CASSGGVAGRRDTQYF TGTGCCAGCAGTGGAGGGGTAGCGGGGAGACGGGATACGCAGTATTTT
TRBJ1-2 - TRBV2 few CASRSEIGGYGYTF TGTGCCAGCAGGAGTGAAATCGGAGGTTATGGCTACACCTTC
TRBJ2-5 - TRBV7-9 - CASSPLLTIAAQETQYF TGTGCCAGCAGCCCCCTGTTGACGATAGCGGCTCAAGAGACCCAGTACTTC
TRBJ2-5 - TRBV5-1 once CASSLAGRYQETQYF TGCGCCAGCAGCTTGGCCGGACGGTACCAAGAGACCCAGTACTTC
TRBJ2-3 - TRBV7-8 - CASSLVRDGNTQYF TGTGCCAGCAGCTTAGTTAGGGACGGGAATACGCAGTATTTT
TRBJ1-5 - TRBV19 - CASQTGFNQPQHF TGTGCCAGTCAAACGGGATTTAATCAGCCCCAGCATTTT
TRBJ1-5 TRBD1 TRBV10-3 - CAISSTGGANQPQHF TGTGCCATCAGTTCTACAGGGGGCGCAAATCAGCCCCAGCATTTT
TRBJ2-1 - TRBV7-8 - CASSPQGQAAYNEQFF TGTGCCAGCAGCCCGCAGGGGCAGGCCGCGTACAATGAGCAGTTCTTC
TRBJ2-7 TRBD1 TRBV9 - CASSVPPPDLAAAADRAGYEQYF TGTGCCAGCAGCGTCCCCCCGCCCGACCTGGCTGCGGCTGCAGACAGGGCAGGCTACGAGCAGTACTTC
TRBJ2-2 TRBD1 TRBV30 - CAWKGAGITGELFF TGTGCCTGGAAGGGGGCAGGGATCACCGGGGAGCTGTTTTTT
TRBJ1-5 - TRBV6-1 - CASSDTDRLNQPQHF TGTGCCAGCAGTGATACTGACCGACTCAATCAGCCCCAGCATTTT
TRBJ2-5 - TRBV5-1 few CASSPGGVQETQYF TGCGCCAGCAGCCCCGGAGGGGTCCAGGAGACCCAGTACTTC
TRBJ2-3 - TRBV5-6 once CASSMTGTDTQYF TGTGCCAGCAGCATGACAGGCACAGATACGCAGTATTTT
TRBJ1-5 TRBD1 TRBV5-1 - CASSLGTGQGGNSNQPQHF TGCGCCAGCAGCTTGGGGACAGGGCAGGGAGGCAATAGCAATCAGCCCCAGCATTTT
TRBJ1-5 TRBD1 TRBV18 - CASSPTTGYNQPQHF TGTGCCAGCTCACCAACGACAGGGTACAATCAGCCCCAGCATTTT
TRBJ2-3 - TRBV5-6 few CASSFQGGSTDTQYF TGTGCCAGCAGCTTTCAGGGGGGCAGCACAGATACGCAGTATTTT
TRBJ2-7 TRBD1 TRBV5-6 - CASSRDRFEQYF TGTGCCAGCAGCCGGGACAGGTTCGAGCAGTACTTC
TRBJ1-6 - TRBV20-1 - CSARKTEFLHF TGCAGTGCTAGAAAGACGGAATTCCTCCACTTT
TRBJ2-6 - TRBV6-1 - CASMTASGANVLTF TGTGCCAGCATGACAGCCTCTGGGGCCAACGTCCTGACTTTC
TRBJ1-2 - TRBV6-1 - CASSDSMGLGYTF TGTGCCAGCAGTGACTCGATGGGTCTTGGCTACACCTTC
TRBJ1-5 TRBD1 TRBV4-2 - CASSQEGGQAYRPQHF TGTGCCAGCAGCCAAGAAGGGGGACAGGCGTATCGGCCCCAGCATTTT
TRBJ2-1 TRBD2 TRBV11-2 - CASSLELAGVSSYNEQFF TGTGCCAGCAGCTTAGAACTAGCGGGGGTTAGCTCCTACAATGAGCAGTTCTTC
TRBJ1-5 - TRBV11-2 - CASSLESQPPQHF TGTGCCAGCAGCTTAGAATCACAACCGCCCCAGCATTTT
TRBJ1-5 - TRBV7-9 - CASSSQGSQPQHF TGTGCCAGCAGCTCGCAGGGGAGTCAGCCCCAGCATTTT
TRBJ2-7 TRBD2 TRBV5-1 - CASSLGGSSYEQYF TGCGCCAGCAGCTTAGGCGGGAGCTCCTACGAGCAGTACTTC
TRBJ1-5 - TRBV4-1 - CASSKDPGRGGRVRDQPQHF TGCGCCAGCAGCAAAGATCCCGGCCGTGGGGGCAGGGTTAGGGATCAGCCCCAGCATTTT
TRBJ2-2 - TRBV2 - CASSWSPRTGELFF TGTGCCAGCAGTTGGAGTCCCCGCACCGGGGAGCTGTTTTTT
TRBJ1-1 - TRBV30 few CAWSSSLEAFF TGTGCCTGGAGTAGTAGTTTGGAAGCTTTCTTT
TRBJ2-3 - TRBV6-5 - CASSTSVRGTDTQYF TGTGCCAGCAGTACCTCCGTTCGGGGCACAGATACGCAGTATTTT